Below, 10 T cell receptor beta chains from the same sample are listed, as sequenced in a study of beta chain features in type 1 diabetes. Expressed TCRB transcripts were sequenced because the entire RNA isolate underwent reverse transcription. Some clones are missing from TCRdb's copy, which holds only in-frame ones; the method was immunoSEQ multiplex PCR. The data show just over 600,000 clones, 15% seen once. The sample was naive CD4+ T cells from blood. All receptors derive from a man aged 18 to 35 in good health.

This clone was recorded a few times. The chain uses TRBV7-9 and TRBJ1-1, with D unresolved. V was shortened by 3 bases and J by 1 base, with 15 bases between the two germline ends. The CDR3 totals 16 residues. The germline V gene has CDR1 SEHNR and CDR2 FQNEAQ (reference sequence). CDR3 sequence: CASSFFRLFQNTEAFF. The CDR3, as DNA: TGTGCCAGCAGCTTTTTCCGACTTTTCCAGAACACTGAAGCTTTCTTT.

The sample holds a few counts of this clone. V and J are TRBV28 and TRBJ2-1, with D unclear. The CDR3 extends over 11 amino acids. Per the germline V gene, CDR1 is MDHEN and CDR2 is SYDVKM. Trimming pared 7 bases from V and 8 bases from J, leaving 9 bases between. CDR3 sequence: CASIQSHEQFF. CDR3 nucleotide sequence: TGTGCCAGCATCCAATCCCATGAGCAGTTCTTC.

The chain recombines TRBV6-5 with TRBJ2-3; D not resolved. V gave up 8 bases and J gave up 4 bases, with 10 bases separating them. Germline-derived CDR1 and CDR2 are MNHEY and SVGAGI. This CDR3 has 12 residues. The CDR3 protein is CASPVHPDTQYF. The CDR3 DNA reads TGTGCCAGCCCTGTCCATCCAGATACGCAGTATTTT.

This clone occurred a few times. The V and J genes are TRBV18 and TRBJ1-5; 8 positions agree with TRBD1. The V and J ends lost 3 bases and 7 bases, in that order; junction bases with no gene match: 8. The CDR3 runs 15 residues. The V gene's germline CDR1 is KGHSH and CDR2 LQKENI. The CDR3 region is CASSPDRTGGQPQHF. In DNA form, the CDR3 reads TGTGCCAGCTCACCGGATCGAACAGGGGGGCAGCCCCAGCATTTT. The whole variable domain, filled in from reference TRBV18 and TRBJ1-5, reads NAGVMQNPRHLVRRRGQEARLRCSPMKGHSHVYWYRQLPEEGLKFMVYLQKENIIDESGMPKERFSAEFPKEGPSILRIQQVVRGDSAAYFCASSPDRTGGQPQHFGDGTRLSIL.

The DNA of the CDR3 is TGTGCCAGCAGTGTTCAGGACAGGGGTGAAGCTTTCTTT. Translation gives CASSVQDRGEAFF. This chain joins TRBV2 and TRBJ1-1; 9 nucleotides line up with TRBD1. The CDR3 is 13 amino acids. The V gene end was trimmed by 4 bases and the J gene end by 7 bases; junction bases not matched to a gene: 4. The germline gives CDR1 SNHLY, CDR2 FYNNEI.

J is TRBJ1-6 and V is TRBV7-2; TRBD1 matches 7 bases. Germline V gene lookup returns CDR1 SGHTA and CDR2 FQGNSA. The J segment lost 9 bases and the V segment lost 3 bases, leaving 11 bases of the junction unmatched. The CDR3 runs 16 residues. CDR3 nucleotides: TGTGCCAGCAGCTTTAGGCTGGGGCAGGGGGGTTCACCCCTCCACTTT. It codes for CASSFRLGQGGSPLHF.

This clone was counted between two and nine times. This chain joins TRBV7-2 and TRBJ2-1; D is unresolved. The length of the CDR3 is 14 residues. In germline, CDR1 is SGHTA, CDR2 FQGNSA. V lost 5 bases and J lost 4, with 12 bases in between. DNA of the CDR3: TGTGCCAGCAGCGGCGCTGCGCCGTACAATGAGCAGTTCTTC. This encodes CASSGAAPYNEQFF.

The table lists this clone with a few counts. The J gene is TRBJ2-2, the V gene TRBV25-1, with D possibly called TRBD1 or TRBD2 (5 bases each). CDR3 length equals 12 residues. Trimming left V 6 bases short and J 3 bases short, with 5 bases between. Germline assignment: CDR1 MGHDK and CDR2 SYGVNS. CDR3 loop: CASRGDTGELFF. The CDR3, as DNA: TGTGCCAGCAGGGGGGACACCGGGGAGCTGTTTTTT.

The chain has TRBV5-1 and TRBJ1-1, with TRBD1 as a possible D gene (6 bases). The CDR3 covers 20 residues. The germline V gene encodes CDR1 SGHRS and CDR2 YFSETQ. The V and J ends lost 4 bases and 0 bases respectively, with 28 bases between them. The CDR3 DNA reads TGCGCCAGCAGCCCACGACAGGTGACCAGTTTTCCAAGACTGAACACTGAAGCTTTCTTT. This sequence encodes CASSPRQVTSFPRLNTEAFF.

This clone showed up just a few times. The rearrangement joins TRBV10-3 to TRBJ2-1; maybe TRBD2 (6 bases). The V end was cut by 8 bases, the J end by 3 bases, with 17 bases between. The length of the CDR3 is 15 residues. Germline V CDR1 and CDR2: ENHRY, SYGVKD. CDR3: CAIGRDGRVYNEQFF. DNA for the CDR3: TGTGCCATCGGGAGAGACGGGAGAGTCTACAATGAGCAGTTCTTC.